This is a list of T cell receptor beta chains from one sample in a study of shared clonotypes between healthy human individuals. Assay used: immunoSEQ multiplex PCR; TCRdb lists only in-frame clones, some missing. Here the sample spans 1.5 million to 2.5 million clones, 85% to 95% being singletons. Sequencing was performed on naive CD8+ T cells sorted from blood. These TCRs come from a man younger than 35 in good health. CDR3s include the opening cysteine and the closing phenylalanine or tryptophan. A D gene is named only where the DNA matches it firmly. Not all rows give a size; the values are once, few, many and, for expanded clones, a class.

TRBV2,TRBJ2-7,TRBD2,once,TGTGCTAGCGGGGACACCGATTACGAGCAGTACTTC,CASGDTDYEQYF
TRBV5-6,TRBJ1-1,.,.,TGTGCCAGCAGCTTGGGGTCCCATCTCCCCGACACTGAAGCTTTCTTT,CASSLGSHLPDTEAFF
TRBV6-1,TRBJ2-6,TRBD2,.,TGTGCCAGCAGTGTCGGACCCGGGGGGAGCTCTGGGGCCAACGTCCTGACTTTC,CASSVGPGGSSGANVLTF
TRBV21-1,TRBJ1-2,.,.,TGTGCCAGCAGCAAAGCGTTCCGTGGGCAGGGGAATGGCTACACCTTC,CASSKAFRGQGNGYTF
TRBV28,TRBJ2-7,TRBD1,.,TGTGCCAGCAGTCCTCCCTATAACAGGGGTTCTTGGTACTTC,CASSPPYNRGSWYF
TRBV4-1,TRBJ2-7,TRBD1,.,TGCGCCAGCAGCCCAGGGGGCCCTAGCTCCTACGAGCAGTACTTC,CASSPGGPSSYEQYF
TRBV4-1,TRBJ2-2,TRBD1,.,TGCGCCAGCAGCCAAGACCAGGGGGCCGGGGAGCTGTTTTTT,CASSQDQGAGELFF
TRBV7-9,TRBJ2-7,.,.,TGTGCCAGCATCACGACAGAAGCAGGGTTTTACGAGCAGTACTTC,CASITTEAGFYEQYF
TRBV19,TRBJ2-3,.,.,TGTGCCAGTAGTCCTGAAAGAGGAGATACGCAGTATTTT,CASSPERGDTQYF
TRBV30,TRBJ2-7,.,.,TGTGCCTGGTCCGGGGCCAGCTACGAGCAGTACTTC,CAWSGASYEQYF